This paragraph reports one T cell receptor (beta chain). The same CDR3 can be traced to other DNA sequences in this sample. These data originate in a study of shared clonotypes between healthy human individuals. For sorted subsets, 150 to 200 ng DNA per replicate equaled 33,000 or so T cell genomes. In the authors' methods: ImmunoSEQ output held junction-only sequences without quality scores, so filtering differed. The data were produced by immunoSEQ multiplex PCR, yet TCRdb's version contains in-frame clones alone and is incomplete. V, J and clone size are taken as reported in that table, and D and trimming were inferred from the DNA itself. The table records about 2.2 million clones, 93% of them present only once. CD45RO-negative, CCR7-positively selected cells formed the naive CD8 fraction, excluding terminally differentiated effector memory CD45RA+ cells. This CDR3 has 13 amino acids. V dropped 3 bases and J dropped 1 base, with 7 bases sitting between them. The germline V gene has CDR1 LNHDA and CDR2 SQIVND (reference sequence).

Specimen: naive CD8+ T cells from PBMCs. This sequence originates from a man between 18 and 35 years old in good health. Some clones in this sample may be carry-over from other donors' samples. This sequence joins TRBV19 and TRBJ2-7; D gene unclear. The CDR3 DNA reads TGTGCCAGTAGTATCTCGGCATCCTACGAGCAGTACTTC. Residues: CASSISASYEQYF.